Shown below are 23 T cell receptor delta chains from a single sample sequenced in a study of gamma-delta chains in newborns, infants, children. TCRdb called clones from the reads again using CATT. The sample carries 9,100 or so delta-chain clones, around 1.6% recorded once. The sequenced material came from blood. The source is a child who was a newborn, infant or young child, either healthy, febrile or measles-vaccinated (not recorded which).

With regard to this clone: A much larger clone sits a single nucleotide away, making a read error possible. The sample has other DNA sequences that encode this CDR3 too. This chain links TRDV2 with TRDJ3; 7 bases match TRDD3. The germline V gene encodes CDR1 GEAIGNYY and CDR2 EKD. This CDR3 spans 19 amino acids. Trimming removed 3 bases from V and 0 bases from J; junction bases left unmatched: 10. Written as DNA, the CDR3 is TGTGCCTGTGACCCTGTGCTGGGGGCTAGCTCCTGGGACACCCGACAGATGTTTTTC. This codes for CACDPVLGASSWDTRQMFF.

By its share, this clone is medium-sized (0.01 to 0.1%). The CDR3 here is CALGELVLLKGGYSTDKLIF. The CDR3 DNA reads as TGTGCTCTTGGGGAACTGGTCCTACTAAAGGGGGGATACAGCACCGATAAACTCATCTTT. The rearrangement uses TRDV1 and TRDJ1, with 9 positions matching TRDD3. V was pared by 0 bases and J by 1 base, with 15 bases of the junction left unmatched. Germline-derived CDR1 and CDR2 are TSWWSYY and QGS. This CDR3 has 20 residues.

Relative to its sample, this clone is medium-sized (0.01 to 0.1%). This chain links TRDV2 with TRDJ3; the match to TRDD3 covers 10 bases. The length of the CDR3 is 19 residues. V trimming: 4 bases; J trimming: 0 bases; junction bases outside the gene matches: 8. CDR1 and CDR2 (germline): GEAIGNYY, EKD. Written as DNA, the CDR3 is TGTGCCTGTGATAAGCTGGGGGATAGGCGCTCCTGGGACACCCGACAGATGTTTTTC. It translates to CACDKLGDRRSWDTRQMFF.

This clone is medium-sized within its sample. Other nucleotide sequences in the sample specify the same CDR3. V and J are TRDV1 and TRDJ1; D tentatively reads TRDD2 or TRDD3 (9 bases each). V was shortened by 4 bases and J by 1 base, with 37 bases between the two germline ends. Germline V CDR1 and CDR2: TSWWSYY, QGS. The CDR3 length is 23 residues. The CDR3 DNA reads TGTGCTCTTGGGGGACTCACCCCCTTCCTACTGGGGGACAGGTCACCGTTCACCGATAAACTCATCTTT. The encoded protein is CALGGLTPFLLGDRSPFTDKLIF.

As concerns this clone: Different DNA sequences within this sample yield the same CDR3. The V gene is TRDV1, the J gene TRDJ1; 8 nucleotides line up with TRDD3. The CDR3 extends over 18 amino acids. V trimming: 3 bases; J trimming: 4 bases; junction bases outside the gene matches: 16. The V gene's germline CDR1 is TSWWSYY and CDR2 QGS. The CDR3 bases are TGTGCTCTTGGGGAGAGGTCCTACCTTACTGGGGGCCACGATAAACTCATCTTT. Translated: CALGERSYLTGGHDKLIF.

This clone was observed a few times. TCRdb has a much larger clone's protein, which differs at residue 12 from the translation of this DNA, likely because of a read error; what is shown is the protein translated from the DNA. CDR3 DNA: TGTGCTCTTGGGGGTGCACTTCAAGCGCCCACCGGTAAACTCATCTTT. Its translation is CALGGALQAPTGKLIF. The chain is built from TRDV1 and TRDJ1; D ambiguous. Germline CDR1 reads TSWWSYY; CDR2 reads QGS. The CDR3 length is 16 residues.

This clone was recorded at least ten times. This rearrangement joins TRDV1 to TRDJ1, with D unresolved. The CDR3 sequence is 13 residues long. Trimming pared 5 bases from V and 1 base from J, leaving 8 bases between. CDR1 and CDR2 from the germline V gene are TSWWSYY and QGS. CDR3 residues: CALGIPTTDKLIF. DNA of the CDR3: TGTGCTCTTGGGATCCCCACCACCGATAAACTCATCTTT.

The chain employs TRDV1 and TRDJ1, with a tentative D call TRDD3 (5 bases). The CDR3 has 17 residues. CDR1 is TSWWSYY and CDR2 is QGS in the germline V gene. V shed 4 bases and J shed 9 bases, with 27 bases lying between them. The CDR3 sequence is CALGGITFTGGQRELIF. CDR3 nucleotides: TGTGCTCTTGGGGGAATAACCTTTACTGGAGGCCAGCGCGAACTCATCTTT.

This clone showed up just a few times. The amino acid sequence in TCRdb belongs to a much larger clone and departs from this DNA's translation at residue 8, likely a sequencing read error; the sequence shown is translated from the DNA. The chain combines TRDV2 with TRDJ3, with a tentative D call TRDD3 (6 bases). Germline values: CDR1 GEAIGNYY, CDR2 EKD. The CDR3 has 18 residues. Trimming shortened V by 1 base and J by 0 bases, and 12 bases separated the two germline ends. The CDR3 nucleotides are TGTGCCTGTGACACGGGGGGAATGAGCTCCTGGGACACCCGACAGATGTTTTTC. Amino acid sequence: CACDTGGMSSWDTRQMFF.

This clone was counted between two and nine times. This chain links TRDV1 with TRDJ2, with TRDD3 identical over 9 bases. Trimming removed 1 base from V and 0 bases from J; junction bases left unmatched: 9. This CDR3 spans 19 amino acids. Germline loops: CDR1 TSWWSYY, CDR2 QGS. CDR3 region: CALGEQRGYEVALTAQLFF. CDR3 sequence (DNA): TGTGCTCTTGGGGAACAAAGGGGATACGAAGTAGCTTTGACAGCACAACTCTTCTTT.

Details on this clone: TCRdb assigns this DNA the protein of a much larger clone, which departs from its translation at residue 6; this likely reflects a read error, and the protein shown comes from translating the DNA. This chain connects TRDV2 to TRDJ1; 10 bases match TRDD3. The junction had 12 bases not matched to a gene; V was cut back by 3 bases and J by 3 bases. Germline CDR1 and CDR2: GEAIGNYY and EKD. This CDR3 region has 17 residues. The CDR3 bases are TGTGCCTGTGACCCAGCTGAAACTGGGGGATCCCCCGATAAACTCATCTTT. Protein product: CACDPAETGGSPDKLIF.

Comments on this clone: No DNA is shown, since the ends of the CDR3 on it are uncertain; the CDR3 is the one TCRdb lists. This chain links TRAV29/DV5 with TRDJ1; TRDD3 reflects the table's D call only, with no check against the DNA. Termini included, the CDR3 measures 23 amino acids. Germline CDR1 and CDR2: NSMFDY and ISSIKDK. CDR3 loop: CSVLLCSERPRWYWGICTDKLIF.

This chain joins TRDV1 and TRDJ1; D is possibly TRDD3 (6 bases). Trimming cost V 0 bases and J 0 bases, with 23 bases left between them. The CDR3 covers 20 residues. Germline CDR1 reads TSWWSYY; CDR2 reads QGS. The CDR3 reads CALGELCPLGVGVHTDKLIF. The DNA for the CDR3 is TGTGCTCTTGGGGAACTATGCCCCCTAGGGGTGGGGGTGCACACCGATAAACTCATCTTT.

In its sample, this clone was seen a few times. The chain uses TRDV2 and TRDJ1; perhaps TRDD3 as D (6 bases). Trimming removed 6 bases at V and 0 bases at J, with 25 bases between. The CDR3 runs to 18 residues. CDR1 and CDR2 from the germline V gene are GEAIGNYY and EKD. DNA for the CDR3: TGTGCCTGTAACTCCTTAAGCAGGGGGAGACTCTACACCGATAAACTCATCTTT. Translation: CACNSLSRGRLYTDKLIF.

This clone occurred a few times. There is a difference at residue 7 between the TCRdb protein and the DNA translation, so the protein given here was translated from the DNA. This sequence joins TRDV1 and TRDJ1; 8 nucleotides match TRDD2. The CDR3 has 20 amino acids. Germline CDR1 is TSWWSYY and CDR2 is QGS. V shed 1 base, J shed 6 bases, and the junction held 22 bases outside the gene matches. As DNA, the CDR3 is TGTGCTCTTGGGGAACCCGACCCAACCTACGCACCAAACCTTCCTAATAAACTCATCTTT. Amino acid sequence: CALGEPDPTYAPNLPNKLIF.

In its sample, this clone is medium-sized. This sample also contains other DNA sequences that code for the same CDR3. This chain connects TRDV2 to TRDJ3, with TRDD3 matching over 11 bases. Germline V CDR1 and CDR2: GEAIGNYY, EKD. The length of the CDR3 is 19 residues. V lost 3 bases and J lost 2; bases outside the gene matches: 8. The CDR3, as DNA: TGTGCCTGTGACGGGGTACTGGGGGATAAGGCCTGGGACACCCGACAGATGTTTTTC. This sequence encodes CACDGVLGDKAWDTRQMFF.

This clone was detected a few times. The rearrangement joins TRDV1 to TRDJ1; 9 bases map to TRDD3. J lost 4 bases, V lost 3 bases, and 15 bases had no gene match. The CDR3 is made up of 18 amino acids. The germline gives CDR1 TSWWSYY, CDR2 QGS. CDR3 sequence (DNA): TGTGCTCTTGGGGAGGTCTTGACTGGGGGACGAGTCCTCGATAAACTCATCTTT. This gives the protein CALGEVLTGGRVLDKLIF.

By its share, this clone is medium-sized. Other DNA sequences in the same sample also yield this CDR3. The V call is TRDV2, the J call TRDJ3, with 7 bases fitting TRDD3. The CDR3 length is 21 residues. The germline gives CDR1 GEAIGNYY, CDR2 EKD. J lost 0 bases, V lost 0 bases, and 13 bases had no gene match. CDR3 in DNA: TGTGCCTGTGACACCGAGGGGAATGCGGGGATAAGCTCCTGGGACACCCGACAGATGTTTTTC. Its protein product is CACDTEGNAGISSWDTRQMFF.

By share, this clone ranks as medium-sized. This sequence joins TRDV1 and TRDJ2, with 11 bases aligning to TRDD3. Germline V gene lookup returns CDR1 TSWWSYY and CDR2 QGS. The CDR3 has 16 residues. V lost 9 bases, J lost 4 bases, and 10 bases stayed unmatched. CDR3 residues: CALRYWGISWTAQLFF. The CDR3 DNA reads TGTGCTCTCCGATACTGGGGGATAAGTTGGACAGCACAACTCTTCTTT.

For this clone: The sample holds other DNA sequences that translate to the same CDR3. The chain carries TRDV2 and TRDJ2, with TRDD3 as a possible D gene (6 bases). The CDR3 length is 14 residues. Per the germline V gene, CDR1 is GEAIGNYY and CDR2 is EKD. Trimming took off 3 bases at V and 2 bases at J, with 9 bases between the two ends. The CDR3 spells CACDGGGLTAQLFF. CDR3 coding DNA: TGTGCCTGTGACGGTGGGGGGTTGACAGCACAACTCTTCTTT.

The sample holds a few counts of this clone. The chain uses TRDV1 and TRDJ1; TRDD3 matches at 7 bases. The CDR3 extends over 16 amino acids. The junction had 14 bases not matched to a gene; V was cut back by 0 bases and J by 10 bases. CDR1 and CDR2 from the germline V gene are TSWWSYY and QGS. The CDR3 nucleotides are TGTGCTCTTGGGGAACTAGGTGTCCGTGGGGGAATAGGACTCATCTTT. Amino acid sequence: CALGELGVRGGIGLIF.

The chain joins TRDV3 to TRDJ1, with 11 bases aligning to TRDD3. Germline V gene lookup returns CDR1 TVYSNPD and CDR2 GDNSRS (reference sequence). V dropped 2 bases and J dropped 0; count of bases not matched to a gene: 11. The CDR3 is 17 residues long. Written as DNA, the CDR3 is TGTGCCTTTGGGACCCTGGGGGATACCGGCTACACCGATAAACTCATCTTT. Its translation: CAFGTLGDTGYTDKLIF.

Of note for this clone: TCRdb's protein and the translated DNA diverge at residue 18; the protein reported here is the translation of the DNA. The chain has TRDV1 and TRDJ1; 9 bases agree with TRDD3. In germline, CDR1 is TSWWSYY, CDR2 QGS. This CDR3 comprises 19 residues. DNA of the CDR3: TGTGCTCTTGGGGAACTGACCTCTTGGGGGATAAATAGGACCGATAAACTCACCTTT. This sequence encodes CALGELTSWGINRTDKLTF.